The present TCR beta chain was sequenced within a study of OX40 agonist ivuxolimab in advanced cancers. In the study overall: Ivuxolimab is a fully human IgG2 antibody that activates OX40 (CD134).

Assay used: immunoSEQ multiplex PCR; TCRdb lists only in-frame clones, some missing. The sample lists around 79,000 clones, 86% seen once, with 0.6% to 0.8% in the top ten. Germline V lookup: CDR1 MDHEN, CDR2 SYDVKM. Trimming cost V 2 bases and J 8 bases, with 15 bases left between them. CDR3 length: 14 amino acids. Prior autoimmune disease or systemic immunosuppression barred patients. The genes are TRBV28 and TRBJ1-2; D gene ambiguous. Specimen: CD4+ or CD8+ T cells sorted from blood, collected in a trial of the OX40 agonist ivuxolimab. The clonotype was recovered from an adult with an advanced solid tumor such as melanoma, head and neck, liver or kidney cancer. The CDR3 spells CASSLVSGWEGYTF. The CDR3 coding sequence is TGTGCCAGCAGTTTAGTGTCTGGTTGGGAAGGCTACACCTTC.